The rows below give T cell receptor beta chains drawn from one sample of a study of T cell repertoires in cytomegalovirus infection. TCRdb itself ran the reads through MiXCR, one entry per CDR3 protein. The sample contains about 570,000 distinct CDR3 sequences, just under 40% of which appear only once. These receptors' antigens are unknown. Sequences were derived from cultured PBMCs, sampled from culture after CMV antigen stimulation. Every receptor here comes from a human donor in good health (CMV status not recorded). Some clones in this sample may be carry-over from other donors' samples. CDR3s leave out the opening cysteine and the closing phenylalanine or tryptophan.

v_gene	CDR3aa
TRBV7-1	ASSKLDQYEQY
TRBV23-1	ASSPSWKASGSTDTQY
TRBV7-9	ASTSPRPAGKETQY
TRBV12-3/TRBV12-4	ASSLAGTVDEKLF
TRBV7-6	ASSRGGSLNEKLF
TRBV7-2	ASGGGPTDTQY
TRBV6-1	ASSGAGSSYEQY
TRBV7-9	ASSLSVLGQSNQPQH
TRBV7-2	ASSLQGRNNQPQH
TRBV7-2	ASSLAPVGGELF
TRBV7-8	ASSRFRDRSSYEQY
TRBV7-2	ASSLGIAGAMDIQY
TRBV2	ASRRQGGNIQY
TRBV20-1	SACPQADTQY
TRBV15	ATSRGSRGRMPEAF
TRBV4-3	ASSQDRFSGNTDTQY
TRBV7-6	ASSLTTGGRIHGYT
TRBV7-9	ASSGPGQGVYTGELF
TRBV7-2	ASRSLTGPLGTQY
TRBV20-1	SAQKGRETQY
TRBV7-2	ASSRVGTGLGEQY
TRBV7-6	ASSFGRQNEQF